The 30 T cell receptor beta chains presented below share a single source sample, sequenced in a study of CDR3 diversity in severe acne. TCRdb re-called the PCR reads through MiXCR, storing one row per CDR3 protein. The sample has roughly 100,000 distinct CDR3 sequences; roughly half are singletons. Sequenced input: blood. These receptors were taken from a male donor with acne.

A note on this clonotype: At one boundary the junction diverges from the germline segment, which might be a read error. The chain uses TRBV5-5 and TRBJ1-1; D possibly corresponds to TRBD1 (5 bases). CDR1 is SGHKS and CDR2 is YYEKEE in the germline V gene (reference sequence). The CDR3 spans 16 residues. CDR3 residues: CASSPKLGVGDTEAFF. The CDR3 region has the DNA TGCGCCAGCAGCCCTAAGTTGGGGGTCGGGGACACTGAAGCTTTCTTT.

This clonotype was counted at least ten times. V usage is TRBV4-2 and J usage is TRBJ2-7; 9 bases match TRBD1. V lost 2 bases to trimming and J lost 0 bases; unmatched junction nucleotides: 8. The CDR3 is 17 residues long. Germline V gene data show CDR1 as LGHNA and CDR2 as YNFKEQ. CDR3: CASSQLPGQGVSYEQYF. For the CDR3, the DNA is TGTGCCAGCAGCCAACTCCCGGGACAGGGAGTCTCCTACGAGCAGTACTTC.

The CDR3 nucleotides read TGCAGTCAAGATGGCTACACCTTC. Translation: CSQDGYTF. The genes are TRBV29-1 and TRBJ1-2; D is undetermined. The length of the CDR3 is 8 residues. Germline CDR1 reads SQVTM; CDR2 reads ANQGSEA.

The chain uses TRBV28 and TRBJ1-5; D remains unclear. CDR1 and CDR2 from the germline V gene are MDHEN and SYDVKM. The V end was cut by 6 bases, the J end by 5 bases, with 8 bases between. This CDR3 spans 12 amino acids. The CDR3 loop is CASSSFYQPQHF. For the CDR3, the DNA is TGTGCCAGCAGCTCCTTTTATCAGCCCCAGCATTTT.

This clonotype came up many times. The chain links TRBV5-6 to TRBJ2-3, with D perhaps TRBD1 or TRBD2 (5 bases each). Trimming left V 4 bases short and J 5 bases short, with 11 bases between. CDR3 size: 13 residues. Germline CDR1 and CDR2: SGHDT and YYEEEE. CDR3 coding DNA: TGTGCCAGCAGCGTAATGGGGGAAGATACGCAGTATTTT. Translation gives CASSVMGEDTQYF.

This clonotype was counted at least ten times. The CDR3 loop is CASSLALAGRNEQFF. The CDR3 bases are TGTGCCAGCAGCTTAGCGCTAGCGGGAAGAAATGAGCAGTTCTTC. This sequence joins TRBV7-6 and TRBJ2-1, with 9 bases aligning to TRBD2. Germline CDR1 reads SGHVS; CDR2 reads FNYEAQ. V gave up 0 bases and J gave up 7 bases; unmatched junction bases: 4. This CDR3 has 15 residues.

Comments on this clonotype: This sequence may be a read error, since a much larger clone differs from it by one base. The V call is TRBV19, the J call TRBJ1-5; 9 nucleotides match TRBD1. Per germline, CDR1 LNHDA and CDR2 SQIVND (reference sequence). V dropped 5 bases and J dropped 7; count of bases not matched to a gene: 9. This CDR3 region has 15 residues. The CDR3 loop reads CASSPGQGETQPQHF. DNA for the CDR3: TGTGCCAGTAGTCCGGGACAGGGTGAGACCCAGCCCCAGCATTTT.

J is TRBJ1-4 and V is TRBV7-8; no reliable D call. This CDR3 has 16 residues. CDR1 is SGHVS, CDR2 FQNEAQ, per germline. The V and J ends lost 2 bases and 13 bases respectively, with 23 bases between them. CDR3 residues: CASSLLGSSGGNILFF. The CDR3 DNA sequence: TGTGCCAGCAGCTTACTGGGGTCGTCTGGAGGTAACATACTGTTTTTT. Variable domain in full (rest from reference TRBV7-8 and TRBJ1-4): GAGVSQSPRYKVAKRGQDVALRCDPISGHVSLFWYQQALGQGPEFLTYFQNEAQLDKSGLPSDRFFAERPEGSVSTLKIQRTQQEDSAVYLCASSLLGSSGGNILFFGSGTQLSVL.

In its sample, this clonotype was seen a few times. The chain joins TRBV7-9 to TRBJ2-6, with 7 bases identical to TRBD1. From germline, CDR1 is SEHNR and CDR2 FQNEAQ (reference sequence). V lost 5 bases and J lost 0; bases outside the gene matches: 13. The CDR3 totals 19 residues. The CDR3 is CASSRRPGQPNSGANVLTF. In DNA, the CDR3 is TGTGCCAGCAGCCGTAGGCCGGGACAGCCGAACTCTGGGGCCAACGTCCTGACTTTC. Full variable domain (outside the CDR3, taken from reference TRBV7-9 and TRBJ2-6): DTGVSQNPRHKITKRGQNVTFRCDPISEHNRLYWYRQTLGQGPEFLTYFQNEAQLEKSRLLSDRFSAERPKGSFSTLEIQRTEQGDSAMYLCASSRRPGQPNSGANVLTFGAGSRLTVL.

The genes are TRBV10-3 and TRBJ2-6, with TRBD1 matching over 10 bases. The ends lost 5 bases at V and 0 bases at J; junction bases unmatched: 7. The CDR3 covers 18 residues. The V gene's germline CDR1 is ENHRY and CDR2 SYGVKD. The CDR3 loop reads CAISTGTGVPSGANVLTF. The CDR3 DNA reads TGTGCCATCAGTACCGGGACAGGGGTTCCCTCTGGGGCCAACGTCCTGACTTTC.

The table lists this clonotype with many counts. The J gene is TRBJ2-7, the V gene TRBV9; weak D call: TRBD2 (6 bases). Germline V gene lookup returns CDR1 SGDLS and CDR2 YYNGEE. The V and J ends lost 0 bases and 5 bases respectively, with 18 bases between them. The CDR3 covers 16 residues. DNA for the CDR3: TGTGCCAGCAGCGTAGACTACGGGGGACTTTTCGACGAGCAGTACTTC. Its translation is CASSVDYGGLFDEQYF. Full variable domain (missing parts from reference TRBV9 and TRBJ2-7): DSGVTQTPKHLITATGQRVTLRCSPRSGDLSVYWYQQSLDQGLQFLIQYYNGEERAKGNILERFSAQQFPDLHSELNLSSLELGDSALYFCASSVDYGGLFDEQYFGPGTRLTVT.

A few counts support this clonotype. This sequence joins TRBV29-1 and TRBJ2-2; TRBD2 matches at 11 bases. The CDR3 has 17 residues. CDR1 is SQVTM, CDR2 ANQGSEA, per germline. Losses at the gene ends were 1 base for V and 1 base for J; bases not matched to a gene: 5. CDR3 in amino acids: CSVEVQGLAVNTGELFF. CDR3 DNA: TGCAGCGTTGAAGTACAGGGACTAGCGGTGAACACCGGGGAGCTGTTTTTT.

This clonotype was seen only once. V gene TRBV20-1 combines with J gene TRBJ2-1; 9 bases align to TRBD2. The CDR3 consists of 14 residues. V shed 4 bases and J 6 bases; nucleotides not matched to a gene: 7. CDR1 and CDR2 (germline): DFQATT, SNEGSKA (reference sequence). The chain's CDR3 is CSAISGGIFNEQFF. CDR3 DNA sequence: TGCAGTGCTATTAGCGGGGGAATTTTCAATGAGCAGTTCTTC.

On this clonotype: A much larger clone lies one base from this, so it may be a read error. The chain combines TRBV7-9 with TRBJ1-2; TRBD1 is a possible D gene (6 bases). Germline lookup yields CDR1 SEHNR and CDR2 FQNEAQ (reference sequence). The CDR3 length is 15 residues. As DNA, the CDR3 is TGTGCCAGCAGCCAGTCCGGGGGCTCGGCCTATGGCTGCACCTTC. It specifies CASSQSGGSAYGCTF. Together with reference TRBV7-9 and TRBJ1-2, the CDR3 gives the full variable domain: DTGVSQNPRHKITKRGQNVTFRCDPISEHNRLYWYRQTLGQGPEFLTYFQNEAQLEKSRLLSDRFSAERPKGSFSTLEIQRTEQGDSAMYLCASSQSGGSAYGCTFGSGTRLTVV.

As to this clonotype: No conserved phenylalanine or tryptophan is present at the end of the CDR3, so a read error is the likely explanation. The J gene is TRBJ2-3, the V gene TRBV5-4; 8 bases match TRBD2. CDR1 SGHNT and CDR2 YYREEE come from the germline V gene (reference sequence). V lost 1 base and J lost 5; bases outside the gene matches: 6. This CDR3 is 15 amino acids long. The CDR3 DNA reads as TGTGCCAGCAGCTTGTGGACAGCGGGAGAAGATACGCAGTATCTT. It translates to CASSLWTAGEDTQYL.

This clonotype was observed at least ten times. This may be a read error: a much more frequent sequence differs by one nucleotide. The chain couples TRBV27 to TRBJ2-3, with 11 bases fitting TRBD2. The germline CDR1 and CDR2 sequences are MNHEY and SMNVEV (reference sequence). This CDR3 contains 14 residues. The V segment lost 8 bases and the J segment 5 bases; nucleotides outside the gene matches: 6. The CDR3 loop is CASVAGLAVDTQYF. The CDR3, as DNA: TGTGCCAGCGTAGCGGGACTAGCGGTAGATACGCAGTATTTT.

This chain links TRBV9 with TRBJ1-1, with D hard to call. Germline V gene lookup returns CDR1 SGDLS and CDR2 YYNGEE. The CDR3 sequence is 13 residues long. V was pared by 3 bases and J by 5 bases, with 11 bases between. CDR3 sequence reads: CASSGEAWTEAFF. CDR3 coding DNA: TGTGCCAGCAGCGGCGAAGCCTGGACTGAAGCTTTCTTT. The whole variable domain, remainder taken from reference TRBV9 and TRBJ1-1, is DSGVTQTPKHLITATGQRVTLRCSPRSGDLSVYWYQQSLDQGLQFLIQYYNGEERAKGNILERFSAQQFPDLHSELNLSSLELGDSALYFCASSGEAWTEAFFGQGTRLTVV.

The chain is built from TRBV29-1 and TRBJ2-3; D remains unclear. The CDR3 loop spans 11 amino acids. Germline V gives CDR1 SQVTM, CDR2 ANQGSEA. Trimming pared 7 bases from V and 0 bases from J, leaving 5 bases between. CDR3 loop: CSGSSTDTQYF. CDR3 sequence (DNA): TGCAGCGGGAGCAGCACAGATACGCAGTATTTT.

The CDR3 reads CASSPTGGIGAGELFF. In nucleotides, the CDR3 is TGTGCCAGCAGCCCCACAGGGGGGATTGGCGCCGGGGAGCTGTTTTTT. The genes are TRBV7-3 and TRBJ2-2; 8 nucleotides agree with TRBD1. The CDR3 is made up of 16 amino acids. CDR1 and CDR2 (germline): SGHTA, FQGTGA. Trimming removed 5 bases from V and 6 bases from J; junction bases left unmatched: 11.

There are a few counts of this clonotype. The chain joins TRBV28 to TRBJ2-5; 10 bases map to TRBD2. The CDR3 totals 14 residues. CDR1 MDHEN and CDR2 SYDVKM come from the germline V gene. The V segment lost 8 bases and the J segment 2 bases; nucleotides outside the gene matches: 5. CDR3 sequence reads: CASHQREGQETQYF. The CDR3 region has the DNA TGTGCCAGCCACCAGCGGGAGGGTCAAGAGACCCAGTACTTC.

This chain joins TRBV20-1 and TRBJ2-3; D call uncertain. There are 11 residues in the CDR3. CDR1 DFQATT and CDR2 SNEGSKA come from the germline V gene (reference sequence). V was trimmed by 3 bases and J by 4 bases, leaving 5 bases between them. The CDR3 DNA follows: TGCAGTGCTAGGGGATCAGATACGCAGTATTTT. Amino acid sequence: CSARGSDTQYF.

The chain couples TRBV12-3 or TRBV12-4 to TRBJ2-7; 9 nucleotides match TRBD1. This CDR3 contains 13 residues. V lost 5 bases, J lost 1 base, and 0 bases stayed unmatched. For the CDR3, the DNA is TGTGCCAGCAGTGACAGGGGGTCCTACGAGCAGTACTTC. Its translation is CASSDRGSYEQYF.

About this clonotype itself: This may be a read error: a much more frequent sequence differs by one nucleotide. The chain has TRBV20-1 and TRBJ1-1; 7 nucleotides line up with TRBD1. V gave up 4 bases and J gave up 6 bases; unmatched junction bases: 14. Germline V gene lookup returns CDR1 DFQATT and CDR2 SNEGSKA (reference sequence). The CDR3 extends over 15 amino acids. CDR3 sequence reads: CSAKDIRAGGPEAFF. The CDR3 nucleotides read TGCAGTGCTAAAGATATCAGGGCAGGGGGTCCTGAAGCTTTCTTT.

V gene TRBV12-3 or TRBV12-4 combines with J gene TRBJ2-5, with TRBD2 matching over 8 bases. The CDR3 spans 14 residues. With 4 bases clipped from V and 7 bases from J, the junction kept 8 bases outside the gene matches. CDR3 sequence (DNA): TGTGCCAGCAGTTCCGGGACTAGTGGTGGGACCCAGTACTTC. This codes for CASSSGTSGGTQYF.

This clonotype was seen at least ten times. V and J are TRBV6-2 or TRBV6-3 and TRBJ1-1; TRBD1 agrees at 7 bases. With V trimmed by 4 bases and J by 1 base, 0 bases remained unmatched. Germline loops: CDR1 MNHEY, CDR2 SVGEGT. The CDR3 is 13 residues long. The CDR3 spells CASSWDRNTEAFF. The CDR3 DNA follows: TGTGCCAGCAGTTGGGACAGGAACACTGAAGCTTTCTTT.

The CDR3 nucleotides are TGTGCCAGCAGCGTCGGAAGTTCTACTGGAAACACCATATATTTT. It specifies CASSVGSSTGNTIYF. This chain connects TRBV9 to TRBJ1-3; no clear D gene. V was clipped by 2 bases and J by 2 bases, with 11 bases between them. The CDR3 length is 15 residues. The V gene's germline CDR1 is SGDLS and CDR2 YYNGEE.

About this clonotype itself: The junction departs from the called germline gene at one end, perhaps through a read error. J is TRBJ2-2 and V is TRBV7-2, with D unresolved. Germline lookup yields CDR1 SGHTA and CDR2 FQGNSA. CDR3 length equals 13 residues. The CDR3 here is CASSVGCTGELFF. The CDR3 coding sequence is TGCGCCAGCAGTGTCGGGTGCACCGGGGAGCTGTTTTTT.

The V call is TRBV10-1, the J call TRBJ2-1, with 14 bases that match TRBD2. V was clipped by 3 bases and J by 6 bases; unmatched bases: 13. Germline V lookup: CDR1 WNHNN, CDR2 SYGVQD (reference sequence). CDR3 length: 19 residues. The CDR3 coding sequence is TGCGCCAGCAGTGAAGATGAGGGACTAGCGGGAGCTTATGGCAATGAGCAGTTCTTC. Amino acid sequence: CASSEDEGLAGAYGNEQFF.

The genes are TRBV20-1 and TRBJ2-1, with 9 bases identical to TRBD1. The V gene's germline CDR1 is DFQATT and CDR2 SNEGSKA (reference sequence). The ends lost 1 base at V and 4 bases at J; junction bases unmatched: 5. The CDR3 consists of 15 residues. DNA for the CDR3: TGCAGTGCTAGAGTAGACAGGGGGGGATACAATGAGCAGTTCTTC. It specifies CSARVDRGGYNEQFF.

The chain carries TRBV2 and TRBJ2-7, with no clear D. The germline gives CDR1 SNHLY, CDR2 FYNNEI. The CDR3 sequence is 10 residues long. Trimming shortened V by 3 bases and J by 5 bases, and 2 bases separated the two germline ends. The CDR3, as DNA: TGTGCCAGCAGTGATAACGAGCAGTACTTC. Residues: CASSDNEQYF.